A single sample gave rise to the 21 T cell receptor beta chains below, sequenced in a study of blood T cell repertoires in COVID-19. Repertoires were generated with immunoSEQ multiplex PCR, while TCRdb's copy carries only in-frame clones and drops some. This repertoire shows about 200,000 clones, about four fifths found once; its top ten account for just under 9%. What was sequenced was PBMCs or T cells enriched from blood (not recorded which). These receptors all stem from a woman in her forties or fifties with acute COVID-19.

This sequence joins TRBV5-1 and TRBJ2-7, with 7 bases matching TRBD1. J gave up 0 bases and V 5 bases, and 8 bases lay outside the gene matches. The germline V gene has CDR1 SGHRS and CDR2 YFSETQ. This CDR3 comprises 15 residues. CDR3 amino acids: CASRGDRKSSYEQYF. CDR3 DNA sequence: TGCGCCAGCAGGGGGGACAGAAAGAGCTCCTACGAGCAGTACTTC.

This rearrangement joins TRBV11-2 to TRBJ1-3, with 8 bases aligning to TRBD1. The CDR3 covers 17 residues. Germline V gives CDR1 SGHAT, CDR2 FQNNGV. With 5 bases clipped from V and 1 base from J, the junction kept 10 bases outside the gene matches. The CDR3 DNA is TGTGCCAGCAGCCCCCAAGCGCAGGGGGCGTCTGGAAACACCATATATTTT. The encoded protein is CASSPQAQGASGNTIYF.

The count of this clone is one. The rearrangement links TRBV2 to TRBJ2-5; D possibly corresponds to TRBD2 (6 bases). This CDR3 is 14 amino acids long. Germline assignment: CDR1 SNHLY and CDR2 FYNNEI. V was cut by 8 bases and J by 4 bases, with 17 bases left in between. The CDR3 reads CASAGGWAIETQYF. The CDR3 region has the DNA TGTGCCAGCGCCGGGGGTTGGGCGATAGAGACCCAGTACTTC.

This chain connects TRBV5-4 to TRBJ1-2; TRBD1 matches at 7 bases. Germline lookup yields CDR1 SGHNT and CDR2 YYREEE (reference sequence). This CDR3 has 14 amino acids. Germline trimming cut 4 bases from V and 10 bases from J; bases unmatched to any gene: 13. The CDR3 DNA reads TGTGCCAGCAGCCAGCCTACAACAGGGGCTGCCTACACCTTC. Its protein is CASSQPTTGAAYTF.

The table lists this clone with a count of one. The CDR3 DNA reads as TGTGCCAGTAGCGAAGTCGGGGGCTACGAGCAGTACTTC. This sequence encodes CASSEVGGYEQYF. The chain employs TRBV19 and TRBJ2-7; D is possibly TRBD2 (6 bases). CDR1 LNHDA and CDR2 SQIVND come from the germline V gene (reference sequence). This CDR3 spans 13 amino acids. V lost 6 bases to trimming and J lost 3 bases, with 12 bases between them. The entire variable domain, with the rest obtained from reference TRBV19 and TRBJ2-7, is as follows: DGGITQSPKYLFRKEGQNVTLSCEQNLNHDAMYWYRQDPGQGLRLIYYSQIVNDFQKGDIAEGYSVSREKKESFPLTVTSAQKNPTAFYLCASSEVGGYEQYFGPGTRLTVT.

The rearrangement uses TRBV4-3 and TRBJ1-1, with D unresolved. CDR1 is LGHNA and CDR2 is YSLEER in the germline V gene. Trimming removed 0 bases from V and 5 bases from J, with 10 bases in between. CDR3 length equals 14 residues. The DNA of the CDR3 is TGCGCCAGCAGCCAAGAATTGAGAGGAACTGAAGCTTTCTTT. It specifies CASSQELRGTEAFF.

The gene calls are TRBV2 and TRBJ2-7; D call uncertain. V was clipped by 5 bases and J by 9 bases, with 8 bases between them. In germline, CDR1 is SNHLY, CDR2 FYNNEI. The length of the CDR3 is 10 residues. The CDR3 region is CASSNLGQYF. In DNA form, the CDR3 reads TGTGCCAGCAGTAACCTCGGGCAGTACTTC. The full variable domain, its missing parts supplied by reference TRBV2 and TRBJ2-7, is EPEVTQTPSHQVTQMGQEVILRCVPISNHLYFYWYRQILGQKVEFLVSFYNNEISEKSEIFDDQFSVERPDGSNFTLKIRSTKLEDSAMYFCASSNLGQYFGPGTRLTVT.

The CDR3 sequence is CASSRRVPGQGSHQPQHF. The CDR3 DNA follows: TGTGCCAGCAGCCGCCGAGTCCCGGGACAGGGTTCCCATCAGCCCCAGCATTTT. The chain combines TRBV6-2 or TRBV6-3 with TRBJ1-5; 9 nucleotides line up with TRBD1. CDR3 size: 18 residues. Trimming at V came to 6 bases and at J to 5 bases, leaving 17 bases not matched to a gene. CDR1 and CDR2 (germline): MNHEY, SVGEGT.

CDR3 sequence (DNA): TGCAGCGTTGTTCGATCGGGTAGCGCCACCGGGGAGCTGTTTTTT. The encoded protein is CSVVRSGSATGELFF. The rearrangement joins TRBV29-1 to TRBJ2-2; possibly TRBD2 for D (5 bases). Trimming took 4 bases from V and 4 from J, leaving 16 bases between them. The CDR3 contains 15 residues. Germline CDR1 and CDR2: SQVTM and ANQGSEA.

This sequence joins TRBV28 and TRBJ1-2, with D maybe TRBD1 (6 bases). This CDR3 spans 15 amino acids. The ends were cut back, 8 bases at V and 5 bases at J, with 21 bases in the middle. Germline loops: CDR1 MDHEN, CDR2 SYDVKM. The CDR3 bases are TGTGCCAGCGCCTCTGGACAGTCTAGGGGGTATGGCTACACCTTC. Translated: CASASGQSRGYGYTF.

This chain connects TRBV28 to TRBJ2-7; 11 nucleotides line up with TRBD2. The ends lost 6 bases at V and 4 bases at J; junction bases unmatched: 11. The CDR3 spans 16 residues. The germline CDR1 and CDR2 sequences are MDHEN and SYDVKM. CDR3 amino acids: CASRNTGTSGIYEQYF. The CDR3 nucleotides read TGTGCCAGCAGAAACACCGGGACTAGCGGAATTTACGAGCAGTACTTC.

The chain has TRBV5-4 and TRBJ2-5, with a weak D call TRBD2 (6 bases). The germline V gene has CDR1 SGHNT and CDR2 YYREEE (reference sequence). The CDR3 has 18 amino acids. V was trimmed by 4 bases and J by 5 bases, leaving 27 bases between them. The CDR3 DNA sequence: TGTGCCAGCAGCCCCCAATCAGGGTGGGGAGGTGTAGGTGAGACCCAGTACTTC. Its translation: CASSPQSGWGGVGETQYF.

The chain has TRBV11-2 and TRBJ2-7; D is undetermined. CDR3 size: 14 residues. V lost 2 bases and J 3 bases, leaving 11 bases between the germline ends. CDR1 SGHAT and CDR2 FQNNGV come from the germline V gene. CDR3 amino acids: CASSLLAGDYEQYF. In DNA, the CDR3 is TGTGCCAGCAGCTTATTGGCAGGCGACTACGAGCAGTACTTC.

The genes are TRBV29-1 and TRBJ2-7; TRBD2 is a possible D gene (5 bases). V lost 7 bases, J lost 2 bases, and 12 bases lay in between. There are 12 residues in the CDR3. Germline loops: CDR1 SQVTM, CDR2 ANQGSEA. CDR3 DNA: TGCAGCGCATCCGACGGGACCTACGAGCAGTACTTC. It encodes CSASDGTYEQYF.

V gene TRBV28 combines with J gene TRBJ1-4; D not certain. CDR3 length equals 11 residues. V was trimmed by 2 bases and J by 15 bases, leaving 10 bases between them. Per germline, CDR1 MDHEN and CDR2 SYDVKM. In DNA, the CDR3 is TGTGCCAGCAGTTTACAGCGAGAGATGTTTTTT. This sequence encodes CASSLQREMFF.

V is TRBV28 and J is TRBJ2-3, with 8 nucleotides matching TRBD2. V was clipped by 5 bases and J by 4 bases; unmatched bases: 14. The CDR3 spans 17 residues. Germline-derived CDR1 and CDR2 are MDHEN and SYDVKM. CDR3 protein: CASSPPTGGRWADTQYF. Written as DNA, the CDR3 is TGTGCCAGCAGTCCCCCAACGGGAGGGCGATGGGCAGATACGCAGTATTTT.

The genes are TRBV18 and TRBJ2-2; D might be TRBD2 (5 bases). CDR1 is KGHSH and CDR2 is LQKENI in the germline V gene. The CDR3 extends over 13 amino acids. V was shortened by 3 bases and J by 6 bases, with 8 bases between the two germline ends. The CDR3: CASSPDYAGELFF. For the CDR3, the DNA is TGTGCCAGCTCACCTGACTATGCCGGGGAGCTGTTTTTT.

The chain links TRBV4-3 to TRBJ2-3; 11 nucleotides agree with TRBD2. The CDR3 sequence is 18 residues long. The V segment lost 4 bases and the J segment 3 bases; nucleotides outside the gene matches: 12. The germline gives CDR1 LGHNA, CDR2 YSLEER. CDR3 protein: CASSRQLPSGGSTDTQYF. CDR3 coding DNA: TGCGCCAGCAGCCGCCAACTACCTAGCGGGGGGTCGACAGATACGCAGTATTTT.

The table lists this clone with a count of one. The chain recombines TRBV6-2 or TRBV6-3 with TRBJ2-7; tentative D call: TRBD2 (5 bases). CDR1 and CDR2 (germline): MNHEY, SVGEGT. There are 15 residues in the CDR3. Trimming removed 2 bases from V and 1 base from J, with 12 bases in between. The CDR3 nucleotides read TGTGCCAGCAGTTACCCCGCAGCGGAGTCCTACGAGCAGTACTTC. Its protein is CASSYPAAESYEQYF.

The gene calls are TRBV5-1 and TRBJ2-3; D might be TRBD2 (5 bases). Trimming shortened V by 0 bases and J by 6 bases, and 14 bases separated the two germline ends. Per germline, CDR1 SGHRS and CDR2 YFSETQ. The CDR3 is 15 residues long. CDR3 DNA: TGCGCCAGCAGCTTGGGTATGGGAGTGGTGGATACGCAGTATTTT. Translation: CASSLGMGVVDTQYF.

CDR3 coding DNA: TGTGCCAGCAGTTACGCGGGAGAGGAGACCCAGTACTTC. Residues: CASSYAGEETQYF. The rearrangement links TRBV6-2 or TRBV6-3 to TRBJ2-5, with 7 bases identical to TRBD2. The CDR3 is 13 amino acids. With 2 bases clipped from V and 5 bases from J, the junction kept 2 bases outside the gene matches. The germline V gene has CDR1 MNHEY and CDR2 SVGEGT.